Each of the 28 T cell receptor beta chains below was sequenced from the same sample in a study of T cells in women clearing cervical HPV infection. Repertoires were generated with immunoSEQ multiplex PCR, while TCRdb's copy carries only in-frame clones and drops some. The sample data list some 33,000 clones. What was sequenced was blood buffy coat. The origin of the receptors is a woman aged 18 to 75 with a cervical HPV16 infection that either progressed to CIN3+ or cleared (not recorded which).

A word on this clone: With the read ending 3 residues before the CDR3 end, the germline J gene is used to fill in that end. The chain combines TRBV11-2 with TRBJ1-3, with 8 bases identical to TRBD1. CDR1 is SGHAT, CDR2 FQNNGV, per germline. CDR3 length: 14 residues. Trimming removed 5 bases from V and 2 bases from J; junction bases left unmatched: 2. The DNA read from the CDR3 is TGTGCCAGCAGCGTGACAGGGGCTGGAAACACC. This gives the protein CASSVTGAGNT. The complete CDR3 reads CASSVTGAGNTIYF.

With respect to this clone: The junction departs from the called germline gene at one end, perhaps through a read error. The CDR3 end falls 3 residues outside the read, so it is completed with the germline J gene. The chain is built from TRBV7-2 and TRBJ2-2; D assignment may be TRBD1 or TRBD2 (6 bases each). From germline, CDR1 is SGHTA and CDR2 FQGNSA. There are 14 residues in the CDR3. The CDR3 bases that were read are TGTGCCAACAGCATTATACAGGGAGGCGGGGAG. Its protein product is CANSIIQGGGE. The full CDR3 protein reads CANSIIQGGGELFF.

Concerning this clone: The CDR3 end falls 3 residues outside the read, so it is completed with the germline J gene. The V and J genes are TRBV11-2 and TRBJ2-7; TRBD1 agrees at 9 bases. Germline CDR1 SGHAT, CDR2 FQNNGV. Germline trimming cut 4 bases from V and 0 bases from J; bases unmatched to any gene: 1. The CDR3 totals 14 residues. CDR3 sequence: CASSWGQGSYEQYF. The part of the CDR3 DNA that was read is TGTGCCAGCAGCTGGGGACAGGGCTCCTACGAG. Using reference TRBV11-2 and TRBJ2-7 for the parts outside the CDR3, the full variable domain is EAGVAQSPRYKIIEKRQSVAFWCNPISGHATLYWYQQILGQGPKLLIQFQNNGVVDDSQLPKDRFSAERLKGVDSTLKIQPAKLEDSAVYLCASSWGQGSYEQYFGPGTRLTVT.

In regard to this clone: The DNA ends 3 residues before the CDR3 does, and the rest of the CDR3 is filled in from the germline J gene. The V and J genes are TRBV10-3 and TRBJ2-3; 10 bases agree with TRBD2. The J segment lost 4 bases and the V segment lost 4 bases, leaving 5 bases of the junction unmatched. The CDR3 is made up of 15 amino acids. Germline loops: CDR1 ENHRY, CDR2 SYGVKD. The part of the CDR3 DNA that was read is TGTGCCATCAGTGGTCAAGCGGGAGGGTCAGATACG. It yields the protein CAISGQAGGSDT. The whole CDR3 sequence reads CAISGQAGGSDTQYF.

As for this clone: From the germline J gene comes the end of the CDR3, since the read stops 3 residues before it. The chain is built from TRBV19 and TRBJ1-2; TRBD1 aligns across 8 bases. This CDR3 has 13 residues. Germline V gives CDR1 LNHDA, CDR2 SQIVND (reference sequence). The CDR3 here is CASSDQGAMGYTF. The covered CDR3 bases are TGTGCCAGTAGCGATCAGGGGGCCATGGGC.

About this clone: The read ends 3 residues early relative to the CDR3; the germline J gene fills the gap. The genes are TRBV5-1 and TRBJ1-1; TRBD1 aligns across 7 bases. Per germline, CDR1 SGHRS and CDR2 YFSETQ. The CDR3 covers 14 residues. The CDR3 here is CASSDLVGRGEAFF. The part of the CDR3 DNA that was read is TGCGCCAGCAGCGACCTTGTTGGCAGGGGGGAG.

In regard to this clone: The read terminates 3 residues ahead of where the CDR3 ends, so the germline J gene completes it. This chain links TRBV7-9 with TRBJ1-4, with TRBD1 matching 9 bases. Germline-derived CDR1 and CDR2 are SEHNR and FQNEAQ (reference sequence). V trimming: 6 bases; J trimming: 6 bases; junction bases outside the gene matches: 8. The CDR3 is 15 amino acids. CDR3 DNA, as far as it was read: TGTGCCAGCAGAAATCCGGGACAGGGTGATGAAAAA. This gives the protein CASRNPGQGDEK. The entire CDR3 protein is CASRNPGQGDEKLFF.

Note on this clone: The CDR3 extends 3 residues past the end of the read, so its final part is completed from the germline J gene. The V and J genes are TRBV2 and TRBJ2-1; 7 bases agree with TRBD2. V lost 8 bases to trimming and J lost 3 bases; unmatched junction nucleotides: 1. The CDR3 is made up of 12 amino acids. CDR1 is SNHLY, CDR2 FYNNEI, per germline. Incomplete CDR3 DNA: TGTGCCAGCCCGGGGGGCTACAATGAG. Amino acids: CASPGGYNE. The full CDR3 sequence reads CASPGGYNEQFF.

For this clone: The sequenced fragment ends 3 residues before the CDR3 boundary, so the rest is inferred from the germline J gene. The chain uses TRBV12-5 and TRBJ2-7, with TRBD1 as a possible D gene (6 bases). This CDR3 is built from 13 residues. V lost 2 bases to trimming and J lost 6 bases, with 11 bases between them. Germline V gives CDR1 LGHNT, CDR2 FRNRAP. CDR3 DNA, as far as it was read: TGTGCTAGTGGTTTGAGGGGGATCGGCGAG. Translated: CASGLRGIGE. The CDR3, in full, reads CASGLRGIGEQYF.

Points on this clone: The observed sequence ends 3 residues before the CDR3 terminus, with the missing tail filled in from the germline J gene. This chain joins TRBV19 and TRBJ1-3; no clear D. The CDR3 consists of 15 residues. Per the germline V gene, CDR1 is LNHDA and CDR2 is SQIVND (reference sequence). Between the trimmed V and J ends, which lost 0 bases and 0 bases, there was a span of 6 bases. Partial CDR3 DNA: TGTGCCAGTAGTATAGACCACAGCTCTGGAAACACC. The encoded protein is CASSIDHSSGNT. The entire CDR3 protein is CASSIDHSSGNTIYF.

As concerns this clone: Read data end 3 residues before the CDR3 end; the end is taken from the germline J gene. The chain couples TRBV4-1 to TRBJ2-7, with 13 nucleotides matching TRBD2. The ends lost 4 bases at V and 5 bases at J; junction bases unmatched: 5. The germline V gene has CDR1 MGHRA and CDR2 YSYEKL. This CDR3 has 15 amino acids. The CDR3 loop is CASSPRGLAGDEQYF. Incomplete CDR3 DNA: TGCGCCAGCAGCCCAAGAGGACTAGCGGGGGACGAG.

Details on this clone: The CDR3 end lies 3 residues beyond the end of the read and is filled in from the germline J gene. This chain links TRBV10-1 with TRBJ2-1; 11 bases map to TRBD1. This CDR3 comprises 15 residues. Per the germline V gene, CDR1 is WNHNN and CDR2 is SYGVQD (reference sequence). V gave up 2 bases and J gave up 5 bases; unmatched junction bases: 2. The CDR3 sequence: CASSEGQGANNEQFF. The sequenced CDR3 bases are TGCGCCAGCAGTGAGGGACAGGGGGCTAACAATGAG.

As to this clone: The read terminates 3 residues ahead of where the CDR3 ends, so the germline J gene completes it. This chain joins TRBV20-1 and TRBJ2-3; 7 nucleotides agree with TRBD1. CDR3 length: 13 amino acids. Unmatched junction bases numbered 8, after V lost 5 bases and J lost 6 bases. CDR1 is DFQATT and CDR2 is SNEGSKA in the germline V gene (reference sequence). The sequenced CDR3 bases are TGCAGTGCTTCACGACAGGGTACCGATACG. Translation gives CSASRQGTDT. The entire CDR3 protein is CSASRQGTDTQYF.

For this clone: The read halts 3 residues ahead of the CDR3 end, with the missing end drawn from the germline J gene. The chain links TRBV7-9 to TRBJ2-3; D unclear. The germline V gene has CDR1 SEHNR and CDR2 FQNEAQ (reference sequence). V lost 1 base to trimming and J lost 2 bases, with 10 bases between them. This CDR3 is 15 amino acids long. This CDR3 reads CASSLEDILTDTQYF. Partial CDR3 DNA: TGTGCCAGCAGCTTAGAAGACATACTCACAGATACG.

For this clone: The CDR3 end is not reached by the read, which stops 3 residues before it; the germline J gene fills it in. The chain combines TRBV6-1 with TRBJ1-5; D is unresolved. V shed 4 bases and J shed 7 bases, with 11 bases lying between them. The CDR3 runs to 13 residues. Germline CDR1 MNHNS, CDR2 SASEGT. CDR3 loop: CASSGFFLQPQHF. The CDR3 DNA, read in part, is TGTGCCAGCAGTGGTTTCTTCCTACAGCCC.

Concerning this clone itself: The read falls 3 residues short of the CDR3 end, and the missing part is taken from the germline J gene. The chain has TRBV6-1 and TRBJ2-2, with 7 positions matching TRBD1. CDR3 size: 15 residues. Germline V gene data show CDR1 as MNHNS and CDR2 as SASEGT. The sequenced CDR3 bases are TGTGCCAGCAGTGCCCAGACAGGGAATAATTCACCG. Residues: CASSAQTGNNSP. The whole CDR3 sequence reads CASSAQTGNNSPLFF.

In the case of this clone: The read falls 3 residues short of the CDR3 end, and the missing part is taken from the germline J gene. This chain links TRBV5-1 with TRBJ2-3, with D perhaps TRBD1 (5 bases). The V gene lost 0 bases and the J gene lost 0 bases, with 8 bases spanning the gap. CDR1 SGHRS and CDR2 YFSETQ come from the germline V gene. This CDR3 region has 15 residues. The part of the CDR3 DNA that was read is TGCGCCAGCAGCTTGGACAGGATGAGCACAGATACG. It encodes CASSLDRMSTDT. The entire CDR3 protein reads CASSLDRMSTDTQYF.

As concerns this clone: Coverage ceases 3 residues before the CDR3 finishes, and the germline J gene fills in the end. This chain joins TRBV19 and TRBJ2-1; tentative D call: TRBD1 (7 bases). CDR1 is LNHDA, CDR2 SQIVND, per germline (reference sequence). Trimming removed 3 bases at V and 2 bases at J, with 20 bases between. CDR3 length: 18 residues. The part of the CDR3 DNA that was read is TGTGCCAGTAGTATTGGAGTTGGAGGGGGCCGGGCCTACAATGAG. This encodes CASSIGVGGGRAYNE. From start to end, the CDR3 is CASSIGVGGGRAYNEQFF.

About this clone: The sequence runs out 3 residues before the end of the CDR3; the remainder is reconstructed from the germline J gene. The chain carries TRBV5-1 and TRBJ2-7; 11 nucleotides match TRBD2. V shed 2 bases, J shed 4 bases, and the junction held 2 bases outside the gene matches. This CDR3 region has 14 residues. CDR1 is SGHRS and CDR2 is YFSETQ in the germline V gene. The sequenced CDR3 bases are TGCGCCAGCAGCTTTTCTAGCGGGAGGTACGAG. Translation: CASSFSSGRYE. From start to end, the CDR3 is CASSFSSGRYEQYF.

Regarding this clone: The missing CDR3 end, 3 residues past where the read stops, is filled in from the germline J gene. This chain links TRBV7-2 with TRBJ2-7; 10 nucleotides agree with TRBD2. CDR1 is SGHTA and CDR2 is FQGNSA in the germline V gene. The J segment lost 3 bases and the V segment lost 3 bases, leaving 2 bases of the junction unmatched. The CDR3 length is 14 residues. The CDR3 bases that were read are TGTGCCAGCAGCTTCCTAGCGGGAGTCTACGAG. Its protein product is CASSFLAGVYE. The whole CDR3 sequence reads CASSFLAGVYEQYF.

As concerns this clone: The CDR3 end falls 3 residues outside the read, so it is completed with the germline J gene. The J gene is TRBJ2-3, the V gene TRBV20-1; 8 bases match TRBD2. Germline CDR1 and CDR2: DFQATT and SNEGSKA (reference sequence). CDR3 length equals 18 residues. J lost 6 bases, V lost 0 bases, and 17 bases had no gene match. The CDR3 here is CSARDLTASGPVGDTQYF. The covered CDR3 bases are TGCAGTGCTAGAGATCTGACGGCTAGCGGGCCCGTAGGGGATACG.

For this clone: The read finishes 3 residues shy of the CDR3 end, and the germline J gene is used to complete it. This chain links TRBV19 with TRBJ2-2; TRBD1 matches 7 bases. CDR1 and CDR2 from the germline V gene are LNHDA and SQIVND (reference sequence). V lost 6 bases and J lost 1; bases outside the gene matches: 11. This CDR3 comprises 17 residues. The covered CDR3 bases are TGTGCCAGTAGCTTCAAAGAGGGGGCATGGAACACCGGGGAG. Encoded protein: CASSFKEGAWNTGE. The complete CDR3 sequence is CASSFKEGAWNTGELFF.

Note on this clone: The read terminates 3 residues before the CDR3 end, so the remaining end is supplied by the germline J gene. The genes are TRBV28 and TRBJ2-1; 14 bases are a match to TRBD2. The trim removed 2 bases at V and 7 bases at J, leaving 7 bases unmatched. Germline loops: CDR1 MDHEN, CDR2 SYDVKM. The CDR3 contains 17 residues. The CDR3 reads CASSLSPGLAGVNEQFF. The sequenced part of the CDR3 DNA is TGTGCCAGCAGTTTAAGTCCGGGACTAGCGGGAGTTAATGAG.

With regard to this clone: The CDR3 is cut off 3 residues early in the read; its end comes from the germline J gene. This rearrangement joins TRBV20-1 to TRBJ2-1, with D perhaps TRBD2 (6 bases). Trimming shortened V by 0 bases and J by 6 bases, and 12 bases separated the two germline ends. CDR1 is DFQATT, CDR2 SNEGSKA, per germline (reference sequence). This CDR3 spans 14 amino acids. The sequenced CDR3 bases are TGCAGTGCTAGAGATGTGGCGGGGAGCAATGAG. This codes for CSARDVAGSNE. Given in full, the CDR3 is CSARDVAGSNEQFF.

To note about this clone: Read coverage stops 3 residues before the CDR3 terminus; the germline J gene supplies the remainder. V and J are TRBV19 and TRBJ2-2; 9 bases fit TRBD1. The length of the CDR3 is 16 residues. V was clipped by 5 bases and J by 4 bases; unmatched bases: 8. Per germline, CDR1 LNHDA and CDR2 SQIVND (reference sequence). CDR3 sequence: CASSRPGQGFTGELFF. The sequenced part of the CDR3 DNA is TGTGCCAGTAGTCGTCCGGGACAGGGATTCACCGGGGAG.

CDR3 sequence: CASSLEGESETQYF. The sequenced part of the CDR3 DNA is TGCGCCAGCAGCTTGGAGGGGGAGTCAGAGACC. The V and J genes are TRBV5-1 and TRBJ2-5; D might be TRBD1 (6 bases). The read ends 3 residues before the CDR3 terminus; that terminus is restored from the germline J gene. CDR1 and CDR2 from the germline V gene are SGHRS and YFSETQ. The V gene lost 0 bases and the J gene lost 4 bases, with 10 bases spanning the gap. There are 14 residues in the CDR3.

As for this clone: The sequenced fragment ends 3 residues before the CDR3 boundary, so the rest is inferred from the germline J gene. The genes are TRBV7-9 and TRBJ2-3; D is ambiguous. The CDR3 is 15 residues long. The V gene lost 5 bases and the J gene lost 1 base, with 13 bases spanning the gap. CDR1 SEHNR and CDR2 FQNEAQ come from the germline V gene (reference sequence). CDR3 in amino acids: CASSPTPYGTDTQYF. Partial CDR3 DNA: TGTGCCAGCAGCCCGACACCCTATGGCACAGATACG.

Worth noting for this clone: The CDR3 is cut off 3 residues early in the read; its end comes from the germline J gene. The chain couples TRBV27 to TRBJ2-1, with D maybe TRBD1 (6 bases). CDR3 size: 13 residues. Trimming shortened V by 0 bases and J by 6 bases, and 6 bases separated the two germline ends. CDR1 and CDR2 (germline): MNHEY, SMNVEV (reference sequence). The CDR3 reads CASSLSDSNEQFF. The sequenced part of the CDR3 DNA is TGTGCCAGCAGTTTATCGGACAGCAATGAG.